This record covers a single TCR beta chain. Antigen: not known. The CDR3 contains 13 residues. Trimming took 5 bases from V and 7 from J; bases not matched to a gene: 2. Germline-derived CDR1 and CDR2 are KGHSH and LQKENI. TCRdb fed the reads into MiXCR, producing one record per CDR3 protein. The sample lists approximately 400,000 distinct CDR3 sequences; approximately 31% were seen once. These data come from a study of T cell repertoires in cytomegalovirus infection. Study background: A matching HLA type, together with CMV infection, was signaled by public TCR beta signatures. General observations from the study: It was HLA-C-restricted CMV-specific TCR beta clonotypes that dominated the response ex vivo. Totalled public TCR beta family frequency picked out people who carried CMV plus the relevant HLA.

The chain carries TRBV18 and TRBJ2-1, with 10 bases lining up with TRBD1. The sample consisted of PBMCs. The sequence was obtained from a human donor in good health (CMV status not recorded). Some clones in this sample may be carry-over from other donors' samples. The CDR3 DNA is TGTGCCAGCTCAACGGGACAGGGGAATGAGCAGTTCTTC. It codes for CASSTGQGNEQFF.